This TCR beta chain was profiled in a study of blood T cell repertoires in COVID-19. The overall study: Italy, Spain and the United States were the sources of the convalescent and acute COVID-19 samples. Sample material is recorded as cDNA or gDNA derived from T cells, B-cell-depleted T cells, or PBMCs.

This clone came up a few times. Per the germline V gene, CDR1 is SGHRS and CDR2 is YFSETQ. With 4 bases removed from V and 4 bases from J, the gap between germline ends came to 8 bases. The CDR3 length is 13 residues. Original analysis: Reference gene primer amplification gave nucleated cell count estimates. Profiled with immunoSEQ multiplex PCR; TCRdb holds only in-frame clones, not every one. V and J calls and clone size come straight from that table; D and trimming were deduced from the DNA. The data contain some 240,000 clones, roughly nine tenths of them singletons. This clonotype was sampled from a woman aged 40 to 50 who had recovered from COVID-19. This sequence joins TRBV5-1 and TRBJ1-4, with a tentative D call TRBD1 (5 bases). Input material: peripheral blood. The CDR3 bases are TGCGCCAGCAGCGTCGACAGTAATGAAAAACTGTTTTTT. Protein sequence: CASSVDSNEKLFF.